This TCR beta chain was sequenced during a study of neurological immune-mediated disorders. General observations from the study: Levels of TCR clonal expansion peaked in HTLV-1-associated myelopathy and reached their lowest in multiple sclerosis, under those of healthy controls.

This clonotype was found many times. The antigen is not known. With 3 bases removed from V and 0 bases from J, the gap between germline ends came to 9 bases. This CDR3 region has 14 residues. CDR1 is MNHEY, CDR2 SMNVEV, per germline (reference sequence). Synthesis of cDNA was performed by 5'RACE using 10-nucleotide random UMIs. In TCRdb, the 5' RACE reads were re-called with MiXCR into one record per CDR3 protein. Among fewer than 20,000 distinct CDR3 sequences, about 10% were seen once, and the ten largest hold roughly 45%. The sequenced material came from CD8+ T cells from blood. The chain has TRBV27 and TRBJ2-7; maybe TRBD1 (5 bases). The source of this sequence is a man aged 50 to 59 in good health. For the CDR3, the DNA is TGTGCCAGCAGTTTGTGGGGCGGCTCCTACGAGCAGTACTTC. It specifies CASSLWGGSYEQYF.